A selection of T cell receptor beta chains follows, all from one sample in a study of OX40 agonist ivuxolimab in advanced cancers. The data were produced by immunoSEQ multiplex PCR, yet TCRdb's version contains in-frame clones alone and is incomplete. The table lists about 53,000 clones, 84% of them singletons. The sequencing here drew on CD4+ or CD8+ T cells sorted from blood, taken in a trial of the OX40 agonist ivuxolimab. Receptors were obtained from an adult with an advanced solid tumor such as melanoma, head and neck, liver or kidney cancer. CDR3s include the opening cysteine and the closing phenylalanine or tryptophan. D genes are given only for firm matches. A clone size is listed for some rows: how often the clone was seen (once, few, many), or a class if it is expanded.

>NA|TRBV6-1|16|NA|TRBJ2-1
TGTGCCAGCAGTGACCCCGGGACACCAAGTCGCAATGAGCAGTTCTTC
CASSDPGTPSRNEQFF
>NA|TRBV5-1|17|once|TRBJ2-1
TGCGCCAGCAGCTCCAAGACCGGGACAGCGGGGAGGAATGAGCAGTTCTTC
CASSSKTGTAGRNEQFF
>NA|TRBV28|14|NA|TRBJ2-5
TGTGCCAGCAGTGCCTGGGACGGTAAAGAGACCCAGTACTTC
CASSAWDGKETQYF
>TRBD1|TRBV11-2|15|NA|TRBJ2-3
TGTGCCAGCAGCTTAGATCCTGGACAGGGAAATACGCAGTATTTT
CASSLDPGQGNTQYF
>NA|TRBV2|15|NA|TRBJ1-5
TGTGCCAGCGCCCGGGAAGGGACGGGAAATCAGCCCCAGCATTTT
CASAREGTGNQPQHF
>NA|TRBV5-1|14|NA|TRBJ1-1
TGCGCCAGCAGCCAACGAATCGGGAACACTGAAGCTTTCTTT
CASSQRIGNTEAFF
>NA|TRBV5-1|13|NA|TRBJ2-2
TGCGCCAGCAGCTCGCTTAACACCGGGGAGCTGTTTTTT
CASSSLNTGELFF
>NA|TRBV7-8|15|NA|TRBJ1-4
TGTGCCAGCAGCCCTACCCGGGACATTTCCGAAAAACTGTTTTTT
CASSPTRDISEKLFF
>NA|TRBV5-1|13|NA|TRBJ2-3
TGCGCCAGCAGCTTGGTCGGCGAAGATACGCAGTATTTT
CASSLVGEDTQYF
>TRBD2|TRBV18|16|NA|TRBJ2-1
TGTGCCAGCTCACCCGAGACTAGCGGGGCGACCAATGAGCAGTTCTTC
CASSPETSGATNEQFF
>TRBD2|TRBV6-1|15|NA|TRBJ2-2
TGTGCCAGCAGCCTCGGGACTAGCGGGATATCGGCGCTGTTTTTT
CASSLGTSGISALFF
>NA|TRBV7-3|15|NA|TRBJ2-6
TGTGCCAGCAGCCTAGGGGCGACTGGGGCCAACGTCCTGACTTTC
CASSLGATGANVLTF
>NA|TRBV4-1|13|few|TRBJ1-5
TGCGCCAGCAGCCAAGAGGGCCGTCAGCCCCAGCATTTT
CASSQEGRQPQHF
>NA|TRBV7-2|16|NA|TRBJ2-2
TGTGCCAGCAGCTTAGCGTTAGGTGGTCTGTCCGGGGAGCTGTTTTTT
CASSLALGGLSGELFF
>TRBD1|TRBV15|16|NA|TRBJ1-5
TGTGCCACCAGCCTAAACCCCCCCCCAGGGGGGAAGCCCCAGCATTTT
CATSLNPPPGGKPQHF
>TRBD1|TRBV6-1|14|NA|TRBJ2-7
TGTGCCAGCAGATGGACGGGACAGGGGACCGAGCAGTACTTC
CASRWTGQGTEQYF
>TRBD1|TRBV7-7|14|NA|TRBJ2-1
TGTGCCAGCAGCTTAGGGGACAGAGACAATGAGCAGTTCTTC
CASSLGDRDNEQFF
>TRBD1|TRBV5-8|14|NA|TRBJ1-1
TGTGCCAGCAGCAGGCGACAGGGTAACACTGAAGCTTTCTTT
CASSRRQGNTEAFF
>NA|TRBV9|12|once|TRBJ2-3
TGTGCCAGCGGCACGCGCACAGATACGCAGTATTTT
CASGTRTDTQYF
>NA|TRBV2|12|NA|TRBJ2-3
TGTGCCAGCAGCCCGGGTGGGGGCCGAGGGTATTTT
CASSPGGGRGYF
>NA|TRBV13|15|NA|TRBJ2-5
TGTGCCAGCAGCTTAAGGTGGGAGGTTGGGGAGACCCAGTACTTC
CASSLRWEVGETQYF
>TRBD2|TRBV5-4|15|NA|TRBJ2-7
TGTGCCAGCAGCTTGACTAGCGGGAGCCCCCACGAGCAGTACTTC
CASSLTSGSPHEQYF